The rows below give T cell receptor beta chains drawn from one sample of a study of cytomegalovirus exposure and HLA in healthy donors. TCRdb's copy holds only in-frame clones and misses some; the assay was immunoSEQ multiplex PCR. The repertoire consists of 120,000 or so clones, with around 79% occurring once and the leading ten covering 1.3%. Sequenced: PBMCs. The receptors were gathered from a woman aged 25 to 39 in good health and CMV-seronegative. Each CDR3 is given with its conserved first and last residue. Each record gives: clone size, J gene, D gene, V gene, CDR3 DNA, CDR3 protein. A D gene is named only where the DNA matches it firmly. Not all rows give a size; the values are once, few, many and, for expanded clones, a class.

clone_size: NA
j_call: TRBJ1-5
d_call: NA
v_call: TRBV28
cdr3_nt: TGTGCCAGCAGTTTCGGGGGTGGGGGCAATCAGCCCCAGCATTTT
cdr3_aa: CASSFGGGGNQPQHF

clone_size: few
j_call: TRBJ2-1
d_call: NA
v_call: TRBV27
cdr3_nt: TGTGCCAGCACTTCGACTATCTACAATGAGCAGTTCTTC
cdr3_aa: CASTSTIYNEQFF

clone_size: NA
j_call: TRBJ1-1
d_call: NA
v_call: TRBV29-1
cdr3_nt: TGCAGCGTGGGTGGGGGCGGGGAAGCTTTCTTT
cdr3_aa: CSVGGGGEAFF

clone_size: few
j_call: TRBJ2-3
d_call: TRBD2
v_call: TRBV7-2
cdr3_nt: TGTGCCAGCAGCTTAAATAGCGGGGGGGTTGATACGCAGTATTTT
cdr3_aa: CASSLNSGGVDTQYF

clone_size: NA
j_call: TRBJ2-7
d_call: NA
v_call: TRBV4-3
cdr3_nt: TGCGCCAGCAGCCAATTCGTTTCCGGGAAGACCTACGAGCAGTACTTC
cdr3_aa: CASSQFVSGKTYEQYF

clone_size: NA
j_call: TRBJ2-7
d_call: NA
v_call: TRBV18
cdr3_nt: TGTGCCAGCTCACCACAGGAGGGCTCCTACGAGCAGTACTTC
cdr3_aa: CASSPQEGSYEQYF

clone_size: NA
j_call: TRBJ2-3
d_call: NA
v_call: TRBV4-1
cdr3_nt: TGCGCCAGCAGCCAAGAGGTAGGCGGGGGCACAGATACGCAGTATTTT
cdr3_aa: CASSQEVGGGTDTQYF

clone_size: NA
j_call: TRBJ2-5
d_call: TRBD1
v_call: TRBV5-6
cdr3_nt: TGTGCCAGCAGCTTAGGGACAGTCCAAGAGACCCAGTACTTC
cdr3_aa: CASSLGTVQETQYF

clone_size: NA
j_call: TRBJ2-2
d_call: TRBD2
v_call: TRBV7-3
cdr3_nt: TGTGCCAGCAGCTTAACGGGCGGGAGAAGCTCCGGGGAGCTGTTTTTT
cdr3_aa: CASSLTGGRSSGELFF

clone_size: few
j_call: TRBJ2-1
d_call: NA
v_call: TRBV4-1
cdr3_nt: TGCGCCAGCAGCCAAGGAGTCAATGAGCAGTTCTTC
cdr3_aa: CASSQGVNEQFF

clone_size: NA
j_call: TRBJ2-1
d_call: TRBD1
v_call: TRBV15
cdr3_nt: TGTGCCACTACAAGGACAGGGCTGAGGAATGAGCAGTTCTTC
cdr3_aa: CATTRTGLRNEQFF

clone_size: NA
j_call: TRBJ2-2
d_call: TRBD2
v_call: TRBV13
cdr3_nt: TGTGCCAGCAGCTTTGGCAGCGGGGGGAACACCGGGGAGCTGTTTTTT
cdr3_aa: CASSFGSGGNTGELFF

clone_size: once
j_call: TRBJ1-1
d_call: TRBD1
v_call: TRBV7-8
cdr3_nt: TGTGCCAGCAGCGTCGGGACAGGTCCCATGAACACTGAAGCTTTCTTT
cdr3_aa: CASSVGTGPMNTEAFF

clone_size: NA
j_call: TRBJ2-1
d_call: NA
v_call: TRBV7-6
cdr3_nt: TGTGCCAGCAGCCAGGCGCTCGGGACTGTTCGGCAGTTCTTC
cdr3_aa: CASSQALGTVRQFF

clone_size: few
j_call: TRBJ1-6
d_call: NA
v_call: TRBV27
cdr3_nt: TGTGCCAGCAGCATTTTAAGCCCTAATTCACCCCTCCACTTT
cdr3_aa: CASSILSPNSPLHF

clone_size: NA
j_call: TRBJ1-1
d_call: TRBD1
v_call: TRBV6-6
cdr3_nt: TGTGCCAGCAGTGGACAGGGGTTGAACACTGAAGCTTTCTTT
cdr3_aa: CASSGQGLNTEAFF

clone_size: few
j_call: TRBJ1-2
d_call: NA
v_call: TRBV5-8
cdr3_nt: TGTGCCAGCAGCTTGGCCCGGGGAGGCTACACCTTC
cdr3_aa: CASSLARGGYTF

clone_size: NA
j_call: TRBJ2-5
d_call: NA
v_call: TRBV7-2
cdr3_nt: TGTGCCAGCAGCTTAGGTTGGGTGGGGGGAGGAGAGACCCAGTACTTC
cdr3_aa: CASSLGWVGGGETQYF

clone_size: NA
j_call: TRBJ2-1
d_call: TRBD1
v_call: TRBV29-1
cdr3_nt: TGCAGCGTTGAAGGACAGGGGTCCTACAATGAGCAGTTCTTC
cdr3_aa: CSVEGQGSYNEQFF

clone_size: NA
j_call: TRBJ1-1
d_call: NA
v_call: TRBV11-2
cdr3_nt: TGTGCCAGCAGCTCCTCTTGGGGGGCTGAAGCTTTCTTT
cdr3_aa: CASSSSWGAEAFF

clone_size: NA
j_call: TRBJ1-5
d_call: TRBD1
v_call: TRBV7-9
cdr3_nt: TGTGCCAGCAGTTCTTCACAGGGGGCCAATCAGCCCCAGCATTTT
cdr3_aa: CASSSSQGANQPQHF

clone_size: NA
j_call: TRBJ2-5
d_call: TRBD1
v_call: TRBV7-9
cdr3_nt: TGTGCCAGCAGCCACCGGGACAGCGAAGAGACCCAGTACTTC
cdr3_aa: CASSHRDSEETQYF

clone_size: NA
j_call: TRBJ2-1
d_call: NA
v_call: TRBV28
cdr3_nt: TGTGCCAGCAGTTTAGTTCCGAGCTACAATGAGCAGTTCTTC
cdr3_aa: CASSLVPSYNEQFF

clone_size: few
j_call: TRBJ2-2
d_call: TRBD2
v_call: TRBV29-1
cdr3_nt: TGCAGCGCGAAGACTAGCGGGAGCTTCACCGGGGAGCTGTTTTTT
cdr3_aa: CSAKTSGSFTGELFF

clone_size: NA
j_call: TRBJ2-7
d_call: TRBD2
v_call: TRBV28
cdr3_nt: TGTGCCAGCAGAGGACTAGCTGCAGATGCCTACGAGCAGTACTTC
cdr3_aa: CASRGLAADAYEQYF

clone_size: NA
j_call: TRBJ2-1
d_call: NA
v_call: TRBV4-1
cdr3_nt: TGCGCCAGCAGCCAAGTACAGGACAGCTCCTACAATGAGCAGTTCTTC
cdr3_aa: CASSQVQDSSYNEQFF

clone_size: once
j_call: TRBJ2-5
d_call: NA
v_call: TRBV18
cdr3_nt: TGTGCCAGCTCACCAGGCGGTGGACTACAAGAGACCCAGTACTTC
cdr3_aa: CASSPGGGLQETQYF

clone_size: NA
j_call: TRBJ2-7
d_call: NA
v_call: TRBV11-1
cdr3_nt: TGTGCCAGCAGCCCTTCCAGGGTTGAGCAGTACTTC
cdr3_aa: CASSPSRVEQYF

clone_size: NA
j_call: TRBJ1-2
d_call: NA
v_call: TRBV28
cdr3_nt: TGTGCCAGCACCACCGTCGGAACTGGGCAATATCGCTACACCTTC
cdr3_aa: CASTTVGTGQYRYTF

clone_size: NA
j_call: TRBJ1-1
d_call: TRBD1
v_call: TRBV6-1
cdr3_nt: TGTGCCAGCAGTGAAGGGACAGGGATTGGAACTGAAGCTTTCTTT
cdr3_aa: CASSEGTGIGTEAFF

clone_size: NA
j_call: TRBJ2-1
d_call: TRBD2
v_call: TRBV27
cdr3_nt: TGTGCCAGCGGACTAGCGGGTCACAATGAGCAGTTCTTC
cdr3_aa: CASGLAGHNEQFF

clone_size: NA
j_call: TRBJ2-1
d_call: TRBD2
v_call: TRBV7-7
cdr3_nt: TGTGCTAGCAGCCAAGTAGCGGGAGTGGGCAATGAGCAGTTCTTC
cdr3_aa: CASSQVAGVGNEQFF

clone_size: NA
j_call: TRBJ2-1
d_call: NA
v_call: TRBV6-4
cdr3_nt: TGTGCCAGCTCCGGCTCGGCTAGGGGGAGCGATGAGCAGTTCTTC
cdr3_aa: CASSGSARGSDEQFF

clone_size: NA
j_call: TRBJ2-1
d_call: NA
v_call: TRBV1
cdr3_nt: TGCACCAGCAGCCAAGAAACTAGCGGGGATGTGAATGAGCAGTTCTTC
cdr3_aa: CTSSQETSGDVNEQFF

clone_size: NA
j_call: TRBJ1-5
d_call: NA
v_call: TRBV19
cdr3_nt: TGTGCCAGTAGTATATCGTCCAGGCCGTACCAGCCCCAGCATTTT
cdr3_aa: CASSISSRPYQPQHF

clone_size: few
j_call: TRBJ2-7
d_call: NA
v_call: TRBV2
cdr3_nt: TGTGCCAGCAGGGCGACCTGGACTCAGTACGAGCAGTACTTC
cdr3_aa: CASRATWTQYEQYF

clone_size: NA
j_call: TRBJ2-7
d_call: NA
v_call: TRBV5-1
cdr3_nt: TGCGCCAGCAGCTTGGATGTGGGGGGTTACGAGCAGTACTTC
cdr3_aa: CASSLDVGGYEQYF

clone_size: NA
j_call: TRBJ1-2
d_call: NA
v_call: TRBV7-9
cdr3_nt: TGTGCCAGCAGCTTCTCCGACAGGAACTATGGCTACACCTTC
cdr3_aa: CASSFSDRNYGYTF

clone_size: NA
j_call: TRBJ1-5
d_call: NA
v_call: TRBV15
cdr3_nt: TGTGCCACCACCCCGGGGGGGCTTCAGCCCCAGCATTTT
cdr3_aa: CATTPGGLQPQHF

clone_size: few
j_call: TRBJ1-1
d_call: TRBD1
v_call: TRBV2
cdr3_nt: TGTGCCAGCAGTGTAAAGGGACAGATGAACACTGAAGCTTTCTTT
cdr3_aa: CASSVKGQMNTEAFF

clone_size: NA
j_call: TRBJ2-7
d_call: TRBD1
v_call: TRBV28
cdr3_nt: TGTGCCAGCAGTTTCGCCTCGGACAGGGGTTCCTACGAGCAGTACTTC
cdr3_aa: CASSFASDRGSYEQYF